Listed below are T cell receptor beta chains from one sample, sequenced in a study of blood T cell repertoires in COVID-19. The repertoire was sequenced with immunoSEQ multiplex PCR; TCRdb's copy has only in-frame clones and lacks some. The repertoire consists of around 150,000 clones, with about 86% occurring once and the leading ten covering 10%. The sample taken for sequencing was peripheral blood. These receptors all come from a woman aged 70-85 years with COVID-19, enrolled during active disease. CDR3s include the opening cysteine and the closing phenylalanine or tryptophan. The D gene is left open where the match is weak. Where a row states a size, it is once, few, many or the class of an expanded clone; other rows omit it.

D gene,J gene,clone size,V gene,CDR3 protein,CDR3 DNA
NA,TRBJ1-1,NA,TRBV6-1,CASSENGAGSEAFF,TGTGCCAGCAGTGAAAATGGGGCAGGCTCTGAAGCTTTCTTT
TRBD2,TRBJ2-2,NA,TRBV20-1,CSASDASGGNTGELFF,TGCAGTGCTAGTGATGCTAGCGGGGGGAACACCGGGGAGCTGTTTTTT
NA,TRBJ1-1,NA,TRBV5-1,CASSLDRGYTEAFF,TGCGCCAGCAGCTTGGACCGGGGATACACTGAAGCTTTCTTT
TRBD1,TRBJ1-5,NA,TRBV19,CASQRDRGNQPQHF,TGTGCCAGCCAGAGGGACAGGGGCAATCAGCCCCAGCATTTT
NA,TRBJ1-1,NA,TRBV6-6,CASSPRLATQAFF,TGTGCCAGCAGTCCGAGACTAGCGACACAGGCTTTCTTT
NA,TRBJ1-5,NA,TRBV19,CASSDDRDQPQHF,TGTGCCAGTAGTGATGACCGGGATCAGCCCCAGCATTTT
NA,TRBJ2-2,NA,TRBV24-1,CATSDTTGTNTGELFF,TGTGCCACCAGTGATACCACGGGGACGAACACCGGGGAGCTGTTTTTT
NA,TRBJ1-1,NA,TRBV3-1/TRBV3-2,CASSQIVGQSAFFF,TGTGCCAGCAGCCAGATAGTCGGACAATCCGCTTTTTTCTTT
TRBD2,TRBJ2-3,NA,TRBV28,CASSLVPRTSGGAADTQYF,TGTGCCAGCAGTTTAGTGCCCAGGACTAGCGGGGGGGCAGCGGATACGCAGTATTTT
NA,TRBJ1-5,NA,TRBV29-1,CSVGGGIGSNQPQHF,TGCAGCGTTGGAGGAGGCATTGGGAGCAATCAGCCCCAGCATTTT
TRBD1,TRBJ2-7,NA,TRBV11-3,CASSSGTESYEQYF,TGTGCCAGCAGTTCCGGGACAGAGTCCTACGAGCAGTACTTC
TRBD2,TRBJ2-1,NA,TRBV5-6,CASSFGAGGPHEQFF,TGTGCCAGCAGCTTCGGTGCGGGGGGGCCTCATGAGCAGTTCTTC
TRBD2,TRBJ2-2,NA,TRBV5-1,CASRPGTSGYTGELFF,TGCGCCAGCAGGCCCGGGACTAGCGGGTACACCGGGGAGCTGTTTTTT
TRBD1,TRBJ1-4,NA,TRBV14,CASSRTGLGSNEKLFF,TGTGCCAGCAGCCGGACAGGACTGGGCTCTAATGAAAAACTGTTTTTT
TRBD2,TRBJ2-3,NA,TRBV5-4,CATRGGIGPDTQYF,TGTGCCACCCGGGGGGGAATAGGCCCAGATACGCAGTATTTT
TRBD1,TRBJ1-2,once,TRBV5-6,CASRHTGTGGSVYGYTF,TGTGCCAGCAGACACACCGGGACAGGGGGTTCTGTCTATGGCTACACCTTC
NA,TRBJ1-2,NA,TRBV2,CASSEGQGGGYTF,TGTGCCAGCAGCGAGGGGCAGGGAGGTGGCTACACCTTC